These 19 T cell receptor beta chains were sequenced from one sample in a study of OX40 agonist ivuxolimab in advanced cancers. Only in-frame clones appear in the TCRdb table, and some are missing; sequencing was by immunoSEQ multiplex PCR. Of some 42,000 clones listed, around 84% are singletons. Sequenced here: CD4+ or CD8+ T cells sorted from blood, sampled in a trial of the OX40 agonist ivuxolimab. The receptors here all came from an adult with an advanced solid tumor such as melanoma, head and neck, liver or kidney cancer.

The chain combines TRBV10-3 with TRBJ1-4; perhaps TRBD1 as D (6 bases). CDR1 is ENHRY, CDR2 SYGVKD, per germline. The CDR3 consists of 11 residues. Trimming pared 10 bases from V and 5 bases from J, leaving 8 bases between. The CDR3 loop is CATQGNEKLFF. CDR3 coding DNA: TGTGCCACCCAGGGGAATGAAAAACTGTTTTTT.

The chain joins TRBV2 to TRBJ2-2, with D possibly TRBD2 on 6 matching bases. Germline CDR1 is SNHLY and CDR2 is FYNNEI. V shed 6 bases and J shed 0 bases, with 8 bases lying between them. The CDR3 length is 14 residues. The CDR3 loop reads CASRDYSNTGELFF. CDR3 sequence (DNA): TGTGCCAGCAGGGACTACTCGAACACCGGGGAGCTGTTTTTT.

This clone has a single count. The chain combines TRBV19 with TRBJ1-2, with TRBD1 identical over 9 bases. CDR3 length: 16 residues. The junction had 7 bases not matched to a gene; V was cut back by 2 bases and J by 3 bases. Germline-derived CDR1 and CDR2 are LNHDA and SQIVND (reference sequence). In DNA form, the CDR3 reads TGTGCCAGTAGTATACTTCCGGGACAGGGATACTATGGCTACACCTTC. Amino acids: CASSILPGQGYYGYTF. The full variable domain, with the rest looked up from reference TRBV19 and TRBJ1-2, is DGGITQSPKYLFRKEGQNVTLSCEQNLNHDAMYWYRQDPGQGLRLIYYSQIVNDFQKGDIAEGYSVSREKKESFPLTVTSAQKNPTAFYLCASSILPGQGYYGYTFGSGTRLTVV.

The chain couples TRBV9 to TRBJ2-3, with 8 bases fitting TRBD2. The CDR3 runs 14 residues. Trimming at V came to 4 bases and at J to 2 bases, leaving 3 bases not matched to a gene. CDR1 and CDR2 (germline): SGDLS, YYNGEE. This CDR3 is CASSPGGITDTQYF. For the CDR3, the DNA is TGTGCCAGCAGCCCGGGGGGGATCACAGATACGCAGTATTTT.

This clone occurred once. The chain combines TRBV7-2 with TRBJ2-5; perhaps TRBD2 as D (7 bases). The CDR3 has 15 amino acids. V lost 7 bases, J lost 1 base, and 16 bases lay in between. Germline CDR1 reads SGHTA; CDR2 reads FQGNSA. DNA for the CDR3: TGTGCCAGCATCCCCCGGGCGGGGGCCCAAGAGACCCAGTACTTC. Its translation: CASIPRAGAQETQYF.

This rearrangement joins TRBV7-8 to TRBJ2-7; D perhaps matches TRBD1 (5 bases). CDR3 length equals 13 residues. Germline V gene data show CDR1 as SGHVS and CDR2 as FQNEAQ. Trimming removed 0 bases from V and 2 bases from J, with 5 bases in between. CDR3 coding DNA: TGTGCCAGCAGCTTAGCCAGGGCCTACGAGCAGTACTTC. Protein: CASSLARAYEQYF.

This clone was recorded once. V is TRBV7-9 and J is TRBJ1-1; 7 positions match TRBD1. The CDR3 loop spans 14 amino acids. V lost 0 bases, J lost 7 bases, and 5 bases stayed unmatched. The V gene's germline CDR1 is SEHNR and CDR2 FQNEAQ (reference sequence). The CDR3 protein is CASSLATGWSEAFF. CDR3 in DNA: TGTGCCAGCAGCTTAGCGACAGGGTGGAGTGAAGCTTTCTTT. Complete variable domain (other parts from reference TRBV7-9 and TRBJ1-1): DTGVSQNPRHKITKRGQNVTFRCDPISEHNRLYWYRQTLGQGPEFLTYFQNEAQLEKSRLLSDRFSAERPKGSFSTLEIQRTEQGDSAMYLCASSLATGWSEAFFGQGTRLTVV.

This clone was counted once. The CDR3 DNA reads TGTGCCAGCAGCTTAGCGGCTAGCGGGGACCGGGATGAGCAGTTCTTC. Translation: CASSLAASGDRDEQFF. The chain has TRBV7-2 and TRBJ2-1; 9 bases are shared with TRBD2. Germline V lookup: CDR1 SGHTA, CDR2 FQGNSA. J gave up 8 bases and V 0 bases, and 8 bases lay outside the gene matches. CDR3 size: 16 residues.

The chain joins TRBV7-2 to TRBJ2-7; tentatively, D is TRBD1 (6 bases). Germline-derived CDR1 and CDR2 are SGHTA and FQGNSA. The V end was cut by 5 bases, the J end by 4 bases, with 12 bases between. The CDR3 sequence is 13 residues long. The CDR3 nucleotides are TGTGCCAGCAGCACCGCGACAGGTTACGAGCAGTACGTC. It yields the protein CASSTATGYEQYV.

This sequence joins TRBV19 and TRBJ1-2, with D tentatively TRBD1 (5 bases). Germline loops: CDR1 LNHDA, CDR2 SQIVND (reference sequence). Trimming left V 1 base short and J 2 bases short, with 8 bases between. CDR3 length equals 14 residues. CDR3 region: CASSIGQLNYGYTF. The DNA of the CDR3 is TGTGCCAGTAGTATAGGACAGTTGAACTATGGCTACACCTTC.

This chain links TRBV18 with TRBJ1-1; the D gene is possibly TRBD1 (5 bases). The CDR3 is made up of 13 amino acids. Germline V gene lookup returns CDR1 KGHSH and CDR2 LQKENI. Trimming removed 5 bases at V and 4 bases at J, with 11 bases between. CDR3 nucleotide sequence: TGTGCCAGCTCATTTGGGGGGATCACTGAAGCTTTCTTT. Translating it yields CASSFGGITEAFF.

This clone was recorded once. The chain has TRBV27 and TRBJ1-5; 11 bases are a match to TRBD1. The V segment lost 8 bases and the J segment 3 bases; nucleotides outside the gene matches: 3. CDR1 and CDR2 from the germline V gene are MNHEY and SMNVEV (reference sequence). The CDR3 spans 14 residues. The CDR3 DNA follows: TGTGCCAGCCGGGACAGGGGGTACAATCAGCCCCAGCATTTT. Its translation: CASRDRGYNQPQHF.

The CDR3 DNA reads as TGTGCCAGCAGCCACAGGGGGAGCAATCAGCCCCAGCATTTT. This sequence encodes CASSHRGSNQPQHF. The chain combines TRBV7-9 with TRBJ1-5, with 8 bases matching TRBD1. CDR1 is SEHNR, CDR2 FQNEAQ, per germline (reference sequence). V trimming: 5 bases; J trimming: 1 base; junction bases outside the gene matches: 1. The CDR3 length is 14 residues.

This CDR3 reads CASSVAVEVDRAGANVLTF. CDR3 sequence (DNA): TGTGCCAGCAGCGTAGCTGTTGAAGTGGACAGGGCTGGGGCCAACGTCCTGACTTTC. The chain uses TRBV9 and TRBJ2-6; 8 bases align to TRBD1. The CDR3 contains 19 residues. CDR1 is SGDLS and CDR2 is YYNGEE in the germline V gene. V lost 0 bases and J lost 2; bases outside the gene matches: 10.

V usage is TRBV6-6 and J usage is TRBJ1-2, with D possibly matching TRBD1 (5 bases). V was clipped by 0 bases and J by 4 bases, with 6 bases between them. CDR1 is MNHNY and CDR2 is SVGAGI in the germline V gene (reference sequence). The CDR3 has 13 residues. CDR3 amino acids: CASSYSGGYGYTF. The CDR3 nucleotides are TGTGCCAGCAGTTACTCGGGGGGCTATGGCTACACCTTC.

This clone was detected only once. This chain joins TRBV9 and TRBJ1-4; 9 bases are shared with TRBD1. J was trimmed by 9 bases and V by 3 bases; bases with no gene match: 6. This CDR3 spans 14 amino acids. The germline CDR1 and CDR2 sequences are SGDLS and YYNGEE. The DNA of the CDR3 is TGTGCCAGCAGCGCCGGGACAGGGTATCAAAAACTGTTTTTT. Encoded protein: CASSAGTGYQKLFF.

CDR3 bases: TGTGCCAGCAGCCCTACACCGGGGGGGCTAAGCGGGGAGCTGTTTTTT. Translating it yields CASSPTPGGLSGELFF. The genes are TRBV4-2 and TRBJ2-2; 8 nucleotides match TRBD2. The CDR3 runs to 16 residues. Germline loops: CDR1 LGHNA, CDR2 YNFKEQ. J was trimmed by 7 bases and V by 4 bases; bases with no gene match: 11.

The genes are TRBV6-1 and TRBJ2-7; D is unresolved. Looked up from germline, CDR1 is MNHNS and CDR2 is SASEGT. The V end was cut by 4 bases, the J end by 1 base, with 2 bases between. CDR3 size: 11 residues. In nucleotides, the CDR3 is TGTGCCAGCAGTGGATCCTACGAGCAGTACTTC. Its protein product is CASSGSYEQYF.

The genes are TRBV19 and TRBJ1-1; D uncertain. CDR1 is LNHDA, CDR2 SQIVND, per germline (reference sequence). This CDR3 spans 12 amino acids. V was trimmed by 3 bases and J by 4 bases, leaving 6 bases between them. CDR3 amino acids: CASSIPGTEAFF. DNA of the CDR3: TGTGCCAGTAGTATCCCTGGCACTGAAGCTTTCTTT.